In this sample, the clone carrying this TCR beta chain turned up a few times. These data belong to a study of blood T cell repertoires in COVID-19. About the research overall: The cDNA or gDNA used as material had been derived from T cells, B-cell-depleted T cells, or PBMCs.

Assignments of participants to cohorts depended upon their own reported clinical history. Authors' methods: Estimation of nucleated cell counts was performed using reference gene primer amplification. The protocol was immunoSEQ multiplex PCR, while the TCRdb copy is restricted to in-frame clones and leaves out a portion. V, J and clone size are taken as reported in that table, and D and trimming were inferred from the DNA itself. The table shows a few hundred thousand clones, with approximately 88% occurring only once. The sample consisted of PBMCs or T cells enriched from blood (not recorded which). The clonotype was recovered from a woman aged 40 to 50 with acute COVID-19.

The CDR3 spells CASSVAGTAQPGNTIYF. The CDR3 DNA sequence: TGTGCCAGCAGCGTAGCAGGGACAGCCCAGCCTGGAAACACCATATATTTT. This sequence joins TRBV9 and TRBJ1-3, with 7 bases aligning to TRBD1. Per germline, CDR1 SGDLS and CDR2 YYNGEE. There are 17 residues in the CDR3. The ends lost 0 bases at V and 2 bases at J; junction bases unmatched: 8.